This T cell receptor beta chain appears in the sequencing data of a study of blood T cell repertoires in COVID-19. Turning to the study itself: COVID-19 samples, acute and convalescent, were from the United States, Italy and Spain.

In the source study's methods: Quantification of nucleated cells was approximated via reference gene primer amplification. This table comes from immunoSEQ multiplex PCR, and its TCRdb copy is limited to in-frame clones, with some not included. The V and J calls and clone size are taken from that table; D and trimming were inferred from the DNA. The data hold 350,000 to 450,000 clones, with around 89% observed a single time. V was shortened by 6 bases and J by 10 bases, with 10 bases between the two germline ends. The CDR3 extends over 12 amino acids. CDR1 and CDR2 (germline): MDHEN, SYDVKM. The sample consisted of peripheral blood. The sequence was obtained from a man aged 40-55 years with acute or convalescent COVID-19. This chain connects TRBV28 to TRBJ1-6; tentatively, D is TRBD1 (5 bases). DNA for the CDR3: TGTGCCAGCAGCTCGGGGGACTCACCCCTCCACTTT. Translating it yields CASSSGDSPLHF.